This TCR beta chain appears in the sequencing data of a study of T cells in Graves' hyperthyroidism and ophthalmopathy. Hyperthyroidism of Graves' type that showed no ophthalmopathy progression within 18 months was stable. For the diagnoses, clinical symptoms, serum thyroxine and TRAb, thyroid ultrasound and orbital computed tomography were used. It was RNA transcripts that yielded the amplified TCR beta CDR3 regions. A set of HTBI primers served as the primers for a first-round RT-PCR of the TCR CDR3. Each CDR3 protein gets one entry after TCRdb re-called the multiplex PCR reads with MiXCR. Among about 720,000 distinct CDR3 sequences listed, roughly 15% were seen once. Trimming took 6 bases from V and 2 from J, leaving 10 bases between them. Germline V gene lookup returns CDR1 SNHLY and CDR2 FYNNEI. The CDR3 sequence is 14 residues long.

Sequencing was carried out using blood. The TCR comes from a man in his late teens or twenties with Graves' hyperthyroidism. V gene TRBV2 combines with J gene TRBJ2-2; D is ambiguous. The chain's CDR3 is CASRPVANTGELFF. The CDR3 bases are TGTGCCAGCAGGCCGGTCGCAAACACCGGGGAGCTGTTTTTT.